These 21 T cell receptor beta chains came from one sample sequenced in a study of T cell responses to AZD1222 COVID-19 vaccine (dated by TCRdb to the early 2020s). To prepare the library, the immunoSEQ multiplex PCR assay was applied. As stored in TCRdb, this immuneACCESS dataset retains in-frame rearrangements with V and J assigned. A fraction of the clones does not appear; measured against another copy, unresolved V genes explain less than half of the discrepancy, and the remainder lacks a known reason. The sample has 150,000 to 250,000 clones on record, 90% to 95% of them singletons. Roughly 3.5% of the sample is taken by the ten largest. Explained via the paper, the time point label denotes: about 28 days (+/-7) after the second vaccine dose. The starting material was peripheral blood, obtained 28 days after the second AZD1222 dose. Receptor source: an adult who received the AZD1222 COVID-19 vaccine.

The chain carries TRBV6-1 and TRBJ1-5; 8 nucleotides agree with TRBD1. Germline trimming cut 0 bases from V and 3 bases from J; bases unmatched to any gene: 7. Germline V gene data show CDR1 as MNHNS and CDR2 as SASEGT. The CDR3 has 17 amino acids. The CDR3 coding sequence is TGTGCCAGCAGTGAAGCGGAGGACAGGGAGGACAATCAGCCCCAGCATTTT. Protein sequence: CASSEAEDREDNQPQHF.

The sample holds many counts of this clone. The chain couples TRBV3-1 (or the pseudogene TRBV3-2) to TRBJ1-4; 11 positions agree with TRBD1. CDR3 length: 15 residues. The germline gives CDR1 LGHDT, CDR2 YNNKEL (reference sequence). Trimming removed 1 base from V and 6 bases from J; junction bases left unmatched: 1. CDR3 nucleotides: TGTGCCAGCAGCCAAGGGACAGGGGGCTATGAAAAACTGTTTTTT. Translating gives CASSQGTGGYEKLFF.

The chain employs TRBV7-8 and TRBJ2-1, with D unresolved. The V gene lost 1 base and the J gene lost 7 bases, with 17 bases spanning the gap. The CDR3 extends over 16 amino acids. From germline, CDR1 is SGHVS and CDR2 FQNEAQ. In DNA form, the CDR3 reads TGTGCCAGCAGCTTAGTACCTCACCCGTTGGGGAATGAGCAGTTCTTC. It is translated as CASSLVPHPLGNEQFF.

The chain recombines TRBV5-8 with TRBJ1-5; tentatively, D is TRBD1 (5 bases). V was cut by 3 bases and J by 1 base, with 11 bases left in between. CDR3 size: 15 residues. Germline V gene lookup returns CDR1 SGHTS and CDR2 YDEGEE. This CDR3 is CASSSAGLSNQPQHF. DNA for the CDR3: TGTGCCAGCAGCTCGGCGGGACTCAGCAATCAGCCCCAGCATTTT.

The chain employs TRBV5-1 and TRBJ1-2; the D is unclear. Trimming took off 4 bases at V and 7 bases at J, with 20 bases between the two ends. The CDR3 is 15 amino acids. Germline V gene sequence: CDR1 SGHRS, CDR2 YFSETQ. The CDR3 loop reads CASSPPPFRAVGYTF. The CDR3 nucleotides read TGCGCCAGCAGCCCCCCACCCTTTAGGGCGGTTGGCTACACCTTC. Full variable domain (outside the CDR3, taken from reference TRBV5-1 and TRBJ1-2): KAGVTQTPRYLIKTRGQQVTLSCSPISGHRSVSWYQQTPGQGLQFLFEYFSETQRNKGNFPGRFSGRQFSNSRSEMNVSTLELGDSALYLCASSPPPFRAVGYTFGSGTRLTVV.

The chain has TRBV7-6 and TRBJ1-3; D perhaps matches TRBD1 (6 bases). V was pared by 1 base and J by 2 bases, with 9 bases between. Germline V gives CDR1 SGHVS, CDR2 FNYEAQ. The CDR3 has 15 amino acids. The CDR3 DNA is TGTGCCAGCAGCTTAGGGGACAACCCTGGAAACACCATATATTTT. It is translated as CASSLGDNPGNTIYF.

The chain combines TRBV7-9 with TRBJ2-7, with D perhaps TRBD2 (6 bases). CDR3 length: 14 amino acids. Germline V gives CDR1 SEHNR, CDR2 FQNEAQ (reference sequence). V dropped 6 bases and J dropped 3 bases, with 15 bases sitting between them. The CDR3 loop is CASSPDWGVYEQYF. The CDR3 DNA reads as TGTGCCAGCAGTCCCGACTGGGGGGTCTACGAGCAGTACTTC. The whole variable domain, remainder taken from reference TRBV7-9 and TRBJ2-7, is DTGVSQNPRHKITKRGQNVTFRCDPISEHNRLYWYRQTLGQGPEFLTYFQNEAQLEKSRLLSDRFSAERPKGSFSTLEIQRTEQGDSAMYLCASSPDWGVYEQYFGPGTRLTVT.

CDR3 in amino acids: CASSKEPTSGSYEQYF. DNA of the CDR3: TGTGCCAGCAGCAAAGAACCCACTAGCGGATCCTACGAGCAGTACTTC. The genes are TRBV21-1 and TRBJ2-7; TRBD2, the table's D call, was not compared with the DNA. TRBV21-1 represents a pseudogene. This CDR3 spans 16 amino acids.

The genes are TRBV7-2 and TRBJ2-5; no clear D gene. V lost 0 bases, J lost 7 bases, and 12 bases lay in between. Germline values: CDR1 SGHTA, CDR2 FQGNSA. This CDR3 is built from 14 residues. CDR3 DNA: TGTGCCAGCAGCTTAGCGGCCCTAAAAGGGACCCAGTACTTC. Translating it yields CASSLAALKGTQYF. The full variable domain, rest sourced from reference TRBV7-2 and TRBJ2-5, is GAGVSQSPSNKVTEKGKDVELRCDPISGHTALYWYRQSLGQGLEFLIYFQGNSAPDKSGLPSDRFSAERTGGSVSTLTIQRTQQEDSAVYLCASSLAALKGTQYFGPGTRLLVL.

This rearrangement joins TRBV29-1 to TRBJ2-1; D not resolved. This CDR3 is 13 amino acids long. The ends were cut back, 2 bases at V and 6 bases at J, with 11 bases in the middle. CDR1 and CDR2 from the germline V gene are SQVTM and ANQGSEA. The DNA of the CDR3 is TGCAGCGTTGAAACGACTTACCGCAATGAGCAGTTCTTC. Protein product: CSVETTYRNEQFF.

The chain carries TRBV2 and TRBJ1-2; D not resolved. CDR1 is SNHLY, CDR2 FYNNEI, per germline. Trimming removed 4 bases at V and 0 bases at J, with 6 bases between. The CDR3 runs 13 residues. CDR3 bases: TGTGCCAGCAGTGCTGAGGCTAACTATGGCTACACCTTC. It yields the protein CASSAEANYGYTF.

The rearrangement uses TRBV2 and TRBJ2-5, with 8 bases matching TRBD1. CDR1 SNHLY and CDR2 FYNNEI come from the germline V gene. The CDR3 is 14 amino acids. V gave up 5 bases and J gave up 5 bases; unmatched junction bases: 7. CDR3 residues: CASSYRGRSETQYF. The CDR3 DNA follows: TGTGCCAGCAGTTACAGGGGGAGGTCGGAGACCCAGTACTTC.

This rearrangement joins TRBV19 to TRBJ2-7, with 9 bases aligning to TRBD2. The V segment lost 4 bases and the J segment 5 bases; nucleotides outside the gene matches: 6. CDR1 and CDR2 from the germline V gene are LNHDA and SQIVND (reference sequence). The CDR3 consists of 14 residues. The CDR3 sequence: CASSSGTSTHEQYF. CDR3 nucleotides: TGTGCCAGTAGTAGCGGGACTAGCACTCACGAGCAGTACTTC.

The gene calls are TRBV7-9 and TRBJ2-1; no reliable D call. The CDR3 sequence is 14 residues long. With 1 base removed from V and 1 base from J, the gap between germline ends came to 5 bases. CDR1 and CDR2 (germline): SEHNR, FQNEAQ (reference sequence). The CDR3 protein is CASSLGRSYNEQFF. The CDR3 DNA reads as TGTGCCAGCAGCTTAGGGCGGTCCTACAATGAGCAGTTCTTC.

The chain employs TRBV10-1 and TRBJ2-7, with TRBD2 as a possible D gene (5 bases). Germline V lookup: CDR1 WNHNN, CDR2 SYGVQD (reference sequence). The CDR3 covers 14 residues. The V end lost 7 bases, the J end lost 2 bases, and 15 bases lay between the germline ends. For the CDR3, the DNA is TGCGCCAGCATCAGGACTGGGCGGCCCTACGAGCAGTACTTC. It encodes CASIRTGRPYEQYF.

The CDR3 coding sequence is TGTGCCAGCACCTGGGGGCAGCTGGAGACCCAGTACTTC. Its translation: CASTWGQLETQYF. V usage is TRBV28 and J usage is TRBJ2-5; D is perhaps TRBD1 (6 bases). The CDR3 spans 13 residues. The V end was cut by 7 bases, the J end by 5 bases, with 14 bases between. The germline V gene encodes CDR1 MDHEN and CDR2 SYDVKM.

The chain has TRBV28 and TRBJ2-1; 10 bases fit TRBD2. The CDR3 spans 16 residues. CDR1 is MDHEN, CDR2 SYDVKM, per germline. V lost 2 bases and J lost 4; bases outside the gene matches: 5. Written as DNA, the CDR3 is TGTGCCAGCAGTTTAGGGTCTAGCGGGAGATACAATGAGCAGTTCTTC. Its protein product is CASSLGSSGRYNEQFF.

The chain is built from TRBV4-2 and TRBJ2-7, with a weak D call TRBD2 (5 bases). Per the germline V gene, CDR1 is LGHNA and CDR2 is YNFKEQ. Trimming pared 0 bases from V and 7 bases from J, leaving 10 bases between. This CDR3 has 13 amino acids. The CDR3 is CASSQDTRDEQYF. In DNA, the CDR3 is TGTGCCAGCAGCCAAGATACGAGGGATGAGCAGTACTTC.

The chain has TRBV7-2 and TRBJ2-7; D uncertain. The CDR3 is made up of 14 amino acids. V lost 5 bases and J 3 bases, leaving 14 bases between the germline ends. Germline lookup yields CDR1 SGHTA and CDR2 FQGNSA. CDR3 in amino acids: CASSPPGLFYEQYF. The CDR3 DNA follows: TGTGCCAGCAGCCCCCCTGGGCTATTCTACGAGCAGTACTTC.

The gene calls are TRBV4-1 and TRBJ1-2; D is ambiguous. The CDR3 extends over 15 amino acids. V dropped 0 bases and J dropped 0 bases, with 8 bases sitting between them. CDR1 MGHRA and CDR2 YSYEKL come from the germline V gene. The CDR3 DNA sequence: TGCGCCAGCAGCCAAGAGGGGAGAACTAACTATGGCTACACCTTC. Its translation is CASSQEGRTNYGYTF.

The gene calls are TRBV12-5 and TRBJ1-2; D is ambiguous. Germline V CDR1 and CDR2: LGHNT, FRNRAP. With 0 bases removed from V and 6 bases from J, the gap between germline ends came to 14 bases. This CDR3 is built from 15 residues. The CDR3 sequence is CASGLVLGVFHGYTF. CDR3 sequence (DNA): TGTGCTAGTGGTTTGGTACTCGGAGTTTTCCATGGCTACACCTTC.